These 14 T cell receptor beta chains share one sample of origin, sequenced in a study of blood T cell repertoires in COVID-19. Assay: immunoSEQ multiplex PCR; the TCRdb copy retains only in-frame clones and omits some. In the table there are 250,000 or so clones, roughly 85% of which are singletons. Material: PBMCs or T cells enriched from blood (not recorded which). The receptors come from a man aged 25 to 40 who had recovered from COVID-19.

V and J are TRBV9 and TRBJ1-1; D perhaps matches TRBD1 (6 bases). Trimming stripped 1 base from V and 0 bases from J, with 10 bases between. The length of the CDR3 is 15 residues. Germline CDR1 and CDR2: SGDLS and YYNGEE. The chain's CDR3 is CASSVTGRMNTEAFF. In nucleotides, the CDR3 is TGTGCCAGCAGCGTAACAGGGCGTATGAACACTGAAGCTTTCTTT.

This chain uses TRBV5-6 with TRBJ1-4; unclear D gene. The CDR3 is 12 residues long. Per germline, CDR1 SGHDT and CDR2 YYEEEE. The V end lost 4 bases, the J end lost 4 bases, and 5 bases lay between the germline ends. CDR3 protein: CASSEGNEKLFF. The CDR3 DNA is TGTGCCAGCAGCGAGGGTAATGAAAAACTGTTTTTT.

The chain uses TRBV5-1 and TRBJ2-7; maybe TRBD2 (5 bases). The CDR3 is 13 residues long. V lost 2 bases to trimming and J lost 4 bases, with 10 bases between them. The V gene's germline CDR1 is SGHRS and CDR2 YFSETQ. The CDR3 sequence: CASSFSWEYEQYF. DNA of the CDR3: TGCGCCAGCAGCTTTTCCTGGGAGTACGAGCAGTACTTC.

V and J are TRBV6-5 and TRBJ2-7, with D perhaps TRBD1 (6 bases). CDR1 and CDR2 (germline): MNHEY, SVGAGI. The CDR3 has 13 amino acids. With 7 bases removed from V and 2 bases from J, the gap between germline ends came to 12 bases. CDR3 residues: CASKRQAPYEQYF. The CDR3 DNA reads as TGTGCCAGCAAACGACAGGCCCCCTACGAGCAGTACTTC.

This clone was seen only a few times. The V and J genes are TRBV7-9 and TRBJ2-1, with D hard to call. Germline CDR1 is SEHNR and CDR2 is FQNEAQ (reference sequence). V was cut by 3 bases and J by 9 bases, with 9 bases left in between. The CDR3 runs to 12 residues. The CDR3 sequence is CASSFHSGEQFF. The CDR3 DNA is TGTGCCAGCAGCTTTCATTCGGGTGAGCAGTTCTTC.

The V and J genes are TRBV28 and TRBJ1-1; the match to TRBD1 covers 8 bases. The CDR3 extends over 13 amino acids. V gave up 2 bases and J gave up 7 bases; unmatched junction bases: 3. Germline V CDR1 and CDR2: MDHEN, SYDVKM. In nucleotides, the CDR3 is TGTGCCAGCAGTTTAACGGGGACAGGTGAAGCTTTCTTT. This gives the protein CASSLTGTGEAFF.

The chain couples TRBV4-1 to TRBJ2-2; possible D gene TRBD2, 7 bases. The CDR3 is 17 residues long. V was shortened by 4 bases and J by 7 bases, with 22 bases between the two germline ends. Germline CDR1 MGHRA, CDR2 YSYEKL. The chain's CDR3 is CASSRAIGGARIGELFF. Here the CDR3 DNA reads TGCGCCAGCAGCCGAGCGATAGGGGGGGCCCGCATCGGGGAGCTGTTTTTT.

This sequence joins TRBV12-1 and TRBJ2-2; the table's D call, TRBD1, was not checked against the DNA. TRBV12-1 is assigned pseudogene status. CDR3 length: 15 residues. In DNA, the CDR3 is TGTGCCAGCAGCTTTGGGGGACAAAACACCGGGGAGCTGTTTTTT. It specifies CASSFGGQNTGELFF.

This clone was detected a few times. This chain uses TRBV19 with TRBJ1-1; TRBD1 is a possible D gene (5 bases). Germline V gene lookup returns CDR1 LNHDA and CDR2 SQIVND (reference sequence). This CDR3 has 15 residues. The ends were cut back, 1 base at V and 0 bases at J, with 9 bases in the middle. The CDR3 DNA sequence: TGTGCCAGTAGTATAGTTGGGGCTTTGAACACTGAAGCTTTCTTT. Translation gives CASSIVGALNTEAFF.

This chain links TRBV6-2 or TRBV6-3 with TRBJ2-2; TRBD1 is a possible D gene (5 bases). Trimming shortened V by 2 bases and J by 1 base, and 17 bases separated the two germline ends. The V gene's germline CDR1 is MNHEY and CDR2 SVGEGT. This CDR3 has 18 amino acids. The CDR3 loop reads CASSYPVFAGMNTGELFF. The CDR3 DNA follows: TGTGCCAGCAGTTACCCGGTGTTTGCAGGGATGAACACCGGGGAGCTGTTTTTT.

The rearrangement joins TRBV30 to TRBJ2-3; weak D call: TRBD1 (5 bases). The CDR3 has 12 amino acids. Germline CDR1 and CDR2: GTSNPN and SVGIG (reference sequence). Between the trimmed V and J ends, which lost 5 bases and 0 bases, there was a span of 6 bases. DNA for the CDR3: TGTGCCTGGGACAGCAGCACAGATACGCAGTATTTT. Its translation is CAWDSSTDTQYF.

V gene TRBV19 combines with J gene TRBJ1-1, with 7 bases fitting TRBD1. J lost 5 bases, V lost 6 bases, and 12 bases had no gene match. The germline gives CDR1 LNHDA, CDR2 SQIVND (reference sequence). This CDR3 comprises 15 residues. CDR3 sequence: CASSEDRQGRTEAFF. The CDR3 nucleotides read TGTGCCAGTAGCGAAGACCGACAGGGAAGAACTGAAGCTTTCTTT.

This chain uses TRBV9 with TRBJ2-1; 10 bases align to TRBD1. The CDR3 length is 15 residues. Germline V gives CDR1 SGDLS, CDR2 YYNGEE. The V and J ends lost 5 bases and 8 bases, in that order; junction bases with no gene match: 10. The CDR3 bases are TGTGCCAGCAGTCACGGGACAGGGGCGGGGGATGAGCAGTTCTTC. It codes for CASSHGTGAGDEQFF.

The V and J genes are TRBV28 and TRBJ2-1; perhaps TRBD1 as D (5 bases). CDR1 and CDR2 from the germline V gene are MDHEN and SYDVKM. This CDR3 is built from 16 residues. V lost 2 bases, J lost 1 base, and 12 bases lay in between. CDR3: CASSLGRGLSYNEQFF. CDR3 sequence (DNA): TGTGCCAGCAGTTTAGGTAGGGGTTTGTCCTACAATGAGCAGTTCTTC.